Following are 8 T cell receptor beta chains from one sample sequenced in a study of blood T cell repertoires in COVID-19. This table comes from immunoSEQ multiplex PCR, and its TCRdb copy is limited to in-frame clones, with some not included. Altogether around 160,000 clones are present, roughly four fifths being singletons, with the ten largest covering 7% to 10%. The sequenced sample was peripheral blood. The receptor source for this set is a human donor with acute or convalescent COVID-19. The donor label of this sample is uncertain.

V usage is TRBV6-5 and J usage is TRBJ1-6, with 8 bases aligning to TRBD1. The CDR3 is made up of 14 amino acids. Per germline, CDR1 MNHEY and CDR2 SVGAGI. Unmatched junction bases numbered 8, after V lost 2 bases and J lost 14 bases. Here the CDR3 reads CASSYHQLDRALHF. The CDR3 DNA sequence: TGTGCCAGCAGTTACCACCAATTGGACAGGGCCCTCCACTTT.

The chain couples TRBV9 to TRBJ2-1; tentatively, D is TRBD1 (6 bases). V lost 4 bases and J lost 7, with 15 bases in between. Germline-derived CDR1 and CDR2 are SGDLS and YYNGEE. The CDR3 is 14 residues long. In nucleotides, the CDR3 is TGTGCCAGCAGCCCTCAGACAGGCCTGAATGAGCAGTTCTTC. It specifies CASSPQTGLNEQFF.

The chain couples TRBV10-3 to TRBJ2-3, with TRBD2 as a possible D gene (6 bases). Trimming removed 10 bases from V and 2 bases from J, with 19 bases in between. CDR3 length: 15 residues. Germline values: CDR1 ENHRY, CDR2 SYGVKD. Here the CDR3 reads CATLRGGAITDTQYF. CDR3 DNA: TGTGCCACCCTTCGGGGCGGGGCGATCACAGATACGCAGTATTTT.

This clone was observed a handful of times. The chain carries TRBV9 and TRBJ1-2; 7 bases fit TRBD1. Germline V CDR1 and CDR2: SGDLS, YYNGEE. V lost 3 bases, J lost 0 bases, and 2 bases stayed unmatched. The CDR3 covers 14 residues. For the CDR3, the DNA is TGTGCCAGCAGCGGGACAGGTCCTAACTATGGCTACACCTTC. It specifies CASSGTGPNYGYTF.

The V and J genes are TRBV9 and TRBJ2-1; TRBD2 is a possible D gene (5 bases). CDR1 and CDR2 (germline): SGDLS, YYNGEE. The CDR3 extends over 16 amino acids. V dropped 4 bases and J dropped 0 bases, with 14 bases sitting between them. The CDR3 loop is CASSPWPGSSYNEQFF. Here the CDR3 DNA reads TGTGCCAGCAGCCCCTGGCCGGGGAGCTCCTACAATGAGCAGTTCTTC.

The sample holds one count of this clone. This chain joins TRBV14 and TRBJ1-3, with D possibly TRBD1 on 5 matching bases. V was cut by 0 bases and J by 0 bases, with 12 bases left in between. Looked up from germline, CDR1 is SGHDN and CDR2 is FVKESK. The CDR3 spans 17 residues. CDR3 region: CASSQDGAPHSGNTIYF. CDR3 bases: TGTGCCAGCAGCCAAGATGGGGCGCCGCACTCTGGAAACACCATATATTTT.

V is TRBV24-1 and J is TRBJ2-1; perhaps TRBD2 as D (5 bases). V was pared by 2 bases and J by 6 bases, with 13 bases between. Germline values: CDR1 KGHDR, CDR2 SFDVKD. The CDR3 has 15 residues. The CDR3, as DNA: TGTGCCACCAGTGATTCGACAAGGAGGCTCAATGAGCAGTTCTTC. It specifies CATSDSTRRLNEQFF.

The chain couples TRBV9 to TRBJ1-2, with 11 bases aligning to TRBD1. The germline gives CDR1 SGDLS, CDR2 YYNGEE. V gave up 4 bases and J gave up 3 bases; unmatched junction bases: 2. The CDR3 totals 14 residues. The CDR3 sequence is CASSLGQGDYGYTF. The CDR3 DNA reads TGTGCCAGCAGCCTGGGACAGGGGGACTATGGCTACACCTTC.